This T cell receptor (beta chain) was identified in a study of PD-L1 blockade in urothelial cancer. Study-level information: Individuals in the cohort had been given 0 to 3 earlier chemotherapy regimens.

The repertoire was sequenced with immunoSEQ multiplex PCR; TCRdb's copy has only in-frame clones and lacks some. The sample contains approximately 83,000 clones, over 65% of which appear only once. The sample's time point: peripheral blood 6 weeks after treatment start. To note about this clone: One junction end disagrees with the germline gene, perhaps due to a read error.

The receptor was isolated from a man between 65 and 85 years old with urothelial cancer. Here the sequenced sample was PBMCs, taken around atezolizumab (anti-PD-L1) treatment.

The CDR3 DNA reads TGTGCCAGCAGCTACTACTCTCGACAGGGGGCCTACGAGCAGTACTTC. This translates into CASSYYSRQGAYEQYF. The chain carries TRBV6-5 and TRBJ2-7, with 9 bases fitting TRBD1. Germline CDR1 is MNHEY and CDR2 is SVGAGI. CDR3 size: 16 residues.